These T cell receptor beta chains were read from a single sample in a study of CDR3 diversity in severe acne. TCRdb processed the PCR reads anew with MiXCR; each CDR3 protein has one entry. The sample has tens of thousands of distinct CDR3 sequences, over 40% seen once. The source material was blood. These receptors were taken from a male donor in good health, without acne. The CDR3 runs from the conserved cysteine through the conserved F or W. The order of the fields is J gene, D gene, clone size, V gene, CDR3 protein, CDR3 DNA. D genes are given only for firm matches. Not every row has a clone size; where given, it reads once, few, many or a size class.

TRBJ1-6	-	many	TRBV2	CASRPGTLVPLHF	TGTGCCAGCAGGCCCGGGACACTCGTCCCCCTCCACTTT
TRBJ2-5	-	many	TRBV13	CASSAHRGGRVETQYF	TGTGCCAGCAGCGCCCACCGTGGGGGCAGGGTAGAGACCCAGTACTTC
TRBJ1-2	-	-	TRBV6-5	CASSSGRQLDGYTF	TGTGCCAGCAGCTCGGGACGGCAGCTGGATGGCTACACCTTC
TRBJ2-7	-	-	TRBV20-1	CSAAHPQYYEQYF	TGCAGTGCCGCGCACCCACAGTACTACGAGCAGTACTTC
TRBJ2-7	TRBD1	-	TRBV19	CASSPRQGAYEQYF	TGTGCCAGTAGTCCAAGACAGGGGGCCTACGAGCAGTACTTC
TRBJ2-3	TRBD2	-	TRBV29-1	CSVARLAGGADTQYF	TGCAGCGTCGCCCGTCTAGCGGGAGGCGCAGATACGCAGTATTTT
TRBJ2-3	-	many	TRBV11-3	CASSAGAALDTQYF	TGTGCCAGCAGCGCGGGGGCCGCGCTAGATACGCAGTATTTT
TRBJ2-1	TRBD2	-	TRBV9	CASSASSYGTSNEQFF	TGTGCCAGCAGCGCCAGCAGCTACGGGACTAGCAATGAGCAGTTCTTC
TRBJ1-3	-	many	TRBV6-5	CASSRTSGSGNTIYF	TGTGCCAGCAGTCGGACCTCTGGCTCTGGAAACACCATATATTTT
TRBJ2-7	TRBD2	-	TRBV5-4	CASSRGLAGNEQYF	TGTGCCAGCAGCCGGGGACTAGCGGGCAATGAGCAGTACTTC
TRBJ2-7	TRBD2	-	TRBV20-1	CSARDRGRAYEQYF	TGCAGTGCTAGAGATCGGGGGAGGGCCTACGAGCAGTACTTC
TRBJ2-5	-	medium-sized	TRBV20-1	CSAGDGGEETQYF	TGCAGTGCTGGTGACGGGGGTGAAGAGACCCAGTACTTC